The 3 T cell receptor beta chains below come from one sample, sequenced in a study of regulatory T cells in long-lasting Graves disease. The time point here: persistent/refractory GD, antithyroid drugs over 5 years with positive TRAb. Making the TCR library involved RNA that had been extracted from PBMCs. Construction of TCR beta libraries relied on iRepertoire HTBI primers and on Arm-PCR targeting CDR3 regions. Using its own MiXCR run on the multiplex PCR reads, TCRdb lists one record per CDR3 protein. The data hold under 450,000 distinct CDR3 sequences, with roughly 23% observed a single time. Sequencing was performed on peripheral blood mononuclear cells (PBMCs), taken when the disease was refractory, from a patient treated with antithyroid drugs. These receptors were collected from a middle-aged woman with Graves disease.

The chain couples TRBV20-1 to TRBJ1-5, with D unresolved. Germline loops: CDR1 DFQATT, CDR2 SNEGSKA (reference sequence). The CDR3 sequence is 13 residues long. V gave up 6 bases and J gave up 4 bases, with 13 bases separating them. The CDR3 DNA reads TGCAGTGCCCTACTTCAAGAGAATCAGCCCCAGCATTTT. Its protein product is CSALLQENQPQHF.

This clonotype was observed many times. The rearrangement joins TRBV28 to TRBJ1-1; possibly TRBD1 for D (5 bases). Trimming stripped 6 bases from V and 1 base from J, with 12 bases between. The germline V gene encodes CDR1 MDHEN and CDR2 SYDVKM. The CDR3 runs to 14 residues. DNA of the CDR3: TGTGCCAGCAGGATCGGACACAGGAACACTGAAGCTTTCTTT. This translates into CASRIGHRNTEAFF.

The chain is built from TRBV5-5 and TRBJ1-4, with no clear D. CDR3 length: 13 residues. The V and J ends lost 1 base and 7 bases respectively, with 8 bases between them. The germline gives CDR1 SGHKS, CDR2 YYEKEE (reference sequence). The CDR3 sequence is CASSLRQGEKLFF. Written as DNA, the CDR3 is TGTGCCAGCAGCTTGCGGCAAGGTGAAAAACTGTTTTTT.